Below, 3 T cell receptor beta chains from the same sample are listed, as sequenced in a study of blood T cell repertoires in COVID-19. The data were produced by immunoSEQ multiplex PCR, yet TCRdb's version contains in-frame clones alone and is incomplete. The sample has approximately 230,000 clones; more than 70% are singletons. The sample consisted of peripheral blood. Receptors originate from a woman in her thirties with COVID-19, enrolled during active disease.

The chain employs TRBV20-1 and TRBJ1-2; D gene uncertain. The CDR3 totals 10 residues. In germline, CDR1 is DFQATT, CDR2 SNEGSKA (reference sequence). Trimming removed 6 bases from V and 13 bases from J, with 15 bases in between. The CDR3 DNA reads TGCAGTGCAGGAGCGGCAGGTCGCACCTTC. It is translated as CSAGAAGRTF.

The V and J genes are TRBV4-3 and TRBJ2-5, with TRBD2 as a possible D gene (6 bases). Germline CDR1 LGHNA, CDR2 YSLEER. Trimming took off 4 bases at V and 5 bases at J, with 14 bases between the two ends. The CDR3 extends over 14 amino acids. The CDR3 reads CASSPVGGLETQYF. In DNA, the CDR3 is TGCGCCAGCAGCCCGGTGGGGGGTCTGGAGACCCAGTACTTC.

V gene TRBV19 combines with J gene TRBJ2-2; D may be TRBD2 (6 bases). Germline V CDR1 and CDR2: LNHDA, SQIVND (reference sequence). The CDR3 totals 16 residues. V was shortened by 3 bases and J by 1 base, with 12 bases between the two germline ends. The CDR3 sequence is CASSIFPGLNTGELFF. The CDR3 DNA reads as TGTGCCAGTAGTATTTTCCCGGGACTGAACACCGGGGAGCTGTTTTTT.